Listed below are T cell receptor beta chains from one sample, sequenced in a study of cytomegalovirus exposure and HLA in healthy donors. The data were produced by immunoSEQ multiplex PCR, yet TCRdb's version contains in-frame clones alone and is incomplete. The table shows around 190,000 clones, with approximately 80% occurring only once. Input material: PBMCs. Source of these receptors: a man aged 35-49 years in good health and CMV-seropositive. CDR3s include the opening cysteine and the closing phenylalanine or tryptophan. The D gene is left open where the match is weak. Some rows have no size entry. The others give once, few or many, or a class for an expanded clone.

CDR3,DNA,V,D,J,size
CASSQDFSSPGRGMGYTF,TGCGCCAGCAGCCAAGATTTCAGCTCTCCGGGCAGGGGGATGGGCTACACCTTC,TRBV4-1,TRBD1,TRBJ1-2,.
CASSLTGSLYNEQFF,TGTGCCAGCAGCCTAACAGGTTCCCTATACAATGAGCAGTTCTTC,TRBV11-2,.,TRBJ2-1,.
CASGGRQGNYGYTF,TGCGCCAGCGGGGGGAGACAGGGAAACTATGGCTACACCTTC,TRBV10-1,TRBD1,TRBJ1-2,.
CASSVDGASGGSEQFF,TGTGCCAGCAGCGTAGACGGAGCTAGCGGGGGTTCTGAGCAGTTCTTC,TRBV9,TRBD2,TRBJ2-1,.
CASSHDSSYEQYF,TGCGCCAGCAGCCACGATAGCTCCTACGAGCAGTACTTC,TRBV4-3,.,TRBJ2-7,.
CASSESPGAQPQHF,TGCGCCAGCAGTGAGTCTCCAGGGGCTCAGCCCCAGCATTTT,TRBV10-2,.,TRBJ1-5,.
CASSSHGVSGNYGYTF,TGTGCCAGCAGTTCTCATGGCGTGTCAGGGAACTATGGCTACACCTTC,TRBV6-5,.,TRBJ1-2,once
CASSIDPGSETQYF,TGCGCCAGCAGCATCGACCCCGGGTCGGAGACCCAGTACTTC,TRBV5-1,.,TRBJ2-5,few
CASSSSGSWNEQYF,TGTGCCAGCAGCTCAAGCGGGAGTTGGAACGAGCAGTACTTC,TRBV5-4,TRBD2,TRBJ2-7,.
CASSPSGSYEQYF,TGCGCCAGCAGCCCCTCCGGGTCCTACGAGCAGTACTTC,TRBV5-1,.,TRBJ2-7,few
CASSRPGQELSDTEAFF,TGTGCCAGCAGCCGACCGGGACAGGAACTTAGCGACACTGAAGCTTTCTTT,TRBV7-9,TRBD1,TRBJ1-1,.
CASSIGQGPYNSPLHF,TGTGCCAGCAGCATAGGACAGGGCCCCTATAATTCACCCCTCCACTTT,TRBV9,TRBD1,TRBJ1-6,.
CASSSRTGRTEAFF,TGTGCCAGCAGTTCCAGGACAGGGAGGACTGAAGCTTTCTTT,TRBV27,TRBD1,TRBJ1-1,.
CASSETTGNRNQPQHF,TGTGCCAGCAGTGAAACGACAGGGAATAGGAATCAGCCCCAGCATTTT,TRBV2,TRBD1,TRBJ1-5,.
CASRINGVVGNQPQHF,TGTGCCAGTAGGATCAACGGGGTGGTAGGCAATCAGCCCCAGCATTTT,TRBV19,.,TRBJ1-5,.
CASSQLTGGTDTQYF,TGCGCCAGCAGCCAGCTGACAGGGGGGACAGATACGCAGTATTTT,TRBV5-1,TRBD1,TRBJ2-3,.
CASSPVSGRGYNEQFF,TGTGCCAGCAGCCCGGTTAGCGGGAGGGGGTACAATGAGCAGTTCTTC,TRBV7-9,TRBD2,TRBJ2-1,.
CASSTAGGWLYEQYF,TGTGCCAGCAGTACTGCGGGAGGATGGTTATACGAGCAGTACTTC,TRBV28,TRBD2,TRBJ2-7,.
CSVETGVLSGANVLTF,TGCAGCGTTGAGACAGGGGTTTTGTCTGGGGCCAACGTCCTGACTTTC,TRBV29-1,TRBD1,TRBJ2-6,.
CASSFNRGEQYF,TGTGCCAGCAGCTTCAACAGGGGCGAGCAGTACTTC,TRBV11-3,TRBD1,TRBJ2-7,.
CASSLGLFINNEQFF,TGTGCCAGCAGCTTGGGACTGTTCATAAACAATGAGCAGTTCTTC,TRBV5-4,.,TRBJ2-1,.
CASSLPEIQGSRSGELFF,TGTGCCAGCAGCCTCCCGGAAATACAGGGAAGTCGGTCCGGGGAGCTGTTTTTT,TRBV7-2,.,TRBJ2-2,.
CASSLLGTSGPEQYF,TGTGCCAGCAGTTTATTAGGGACTAGCGGCCCCGAGCAGTACTTC,TRBV28,TRBD2,TRBJ2-7,few
CASSVADGRAPSDEQYF,TGTGCCAGCAGCGTAGCTGACGGGAGGGCCCCTAGCGACGAGCAGTACTTC,TRBV9,TRBD2,TRBJ2-7,.
CASSLASDVAGVEQFF,TGTGCCAGCAGCTTAGCTTCGGACGTAGCGGGGGTTGAGCAGTTCTTC,TRBV7-6,TRBD2,TRBJ2-1,.
CASSSQSPLAKNIQYF,TGTGCCAGCAGTTCCCAGTCACCTCTAGCCAAAAACATTCAGTACTTC,TRBV6-5,.,TRBJ2-4,.
CASSAGTSGSDEQYF,TGTGCCAGCAGCGCAGGGACTAGCGGGAGTGACGAGCAGTACTTC,TRBV5-6,TRBD2,TRBJ2-7,.
CASSILGTGSNQPQHF,TGTGCCAGTAGTATACTAGGGACAGGGAGCAATCAGCCCCAGCATTTT,TRBV19,TRBD1,TRBJ1-5,few
CASSFRNIGSRKGEQYF,TGTGCCAGCAGCTTTAGAAACATAGGGAGTCGTAAAGGCGAGCAGTACTTC,TRBV7-9,.,TRBJ2-7,.
CASSPHPGLAGGRETQYF,TGTGCCAGCAGCCCCCATCCGGGACTAGCGGGAGGCCGGGAGACCCAGTACTTC,TRBV7-2,TRBD2,TRBJ2-5,.
CASGTGGQGTDTQYF,TGTGCTAGTGGGACAGGGGGTCAGGGCACAGATACGCAGTATTTT,TRBV12-5,TRBD1,TRBJ2-3,once
CASSLEIGGSTDTQYF,TGTGCCAGCAGCTTGGAAATCGGGGGTAGCACAGATACGCAGTATTTT,TRBV5-4,.,TRBJ2-3,.
CASQTGTVHQPQHF,TGTGCCAGCCAAACCGGGACAGTCCATCAGCCCCAGCATTTT,TRBV19,TRBD1,TRBJ1-5,.
CASSSGREFNQPQHF,TGTGCCAGTAGTAGTGGCAGGGAATTCAATCAGCCCCAGCATTTT,TRBV19,.,TRBJ1-5,.
CATSLGGGTGANVLTF,TGTGCCACCAGCTTAGGGGGGGGGACTGGGGCCAACGTCCTGACTTTC,TRBV15,.,TRBJ2-6,.
CASSLDLNSPLHF,TGTGCCAGCAGCTTAGACCTCAATTCACCCCTCCACTTT,TRBV11-2,.,TRBJ1-6,.
CASSLDRGPSTF,TGTGCCAGCAGCTTGGACAGGGGGCCAAGTACCTTC,TRBV5-6,TRBD1,TRBJ1-2,.
CASSSQAGLTYEQYF,TGTGCCAGCAGTTCTCAAGCGGGGCTAACCTACGAGCAGTACTTC,TRBV27,TRBD2,TRBJ2-7,.
CASSFDRALNEKLFF,TGTGCCAGCAGCTTCGACAGGGCCCTTAATGAAAAACTGTTTTTT,TRBV7-9,TRBD1,TRBJ1-4,.
CASSELGQGHVSYNSPLHF,TGTGCCAGCAGTGAATTAGGACAGGGACACGTCTCCTATAATTCACCCCTCCACTTT,TRBV6-1,TRBD1,TRBJ1-6,few
CASSTPGGRAAKNIQYF,TGTGCCAGCAGCACCCCGGGGGGCAGAGCAGCCAAAAACATTCAGTACTTC,TRBV7-9,.,TRBJ2-4,.
CASQSGSGKTGELFF,TGTGCCAGCCAGAGCGGGAGTGGGAAAACCGGGGAGCTGTTTTTT,TRBV6-6,TRBD2,TRBJ2-2,.
CAISERQVAGQPQHF,TGTGCCATCAGTGAACGCCAGGTGGCTGGTCAGCCCCAGCATTTT,TRBV10-3,.,TRBJ1-5,.
CSVGDIPNEQFF,TGCAGCGTTGGGGACATTCCCAATGAGCAGTTCTTC,TRBV29-1,.,TRBJ2-1,few
CASSSNREGGYEQYF,TGTGCCAGCAGCTCCAACAGGGAGGGGGGCTACGAGCAGTACTTC,TRBV7-9,.,TRBJ2-7,.
CASSFGGSGQPQHF,TGTGCCAGTAGTTTCGGGGGGAGCGGTCAGCCCCAGCATTTT,TRBV19,.,TRBJ1-5,.
CASSYGGGTGVTDTQYF,TGTGCCAGCAGTTATGGGGGCGGGACAGGAGTCACAGATACGCAGTATTTT,TRBV28,TRBD1,TRBJ2-3,.
CASRQPGNTIYF,TGTGCCAGCAGACAACCTGGAAACACCATATATTTT,TRBV6-6,.,TRBJ1-3,.
CASSEFFGTGGDQPQHF,TGTGCCAGCAGTGAATTTTTTGGGACAGGGGGCGATCAGCCCCAGCATTTT,TRBV6-1,TRBD1,TRBJ1-5,.
CASKRGTGGDQPQHF,TGCGCCAGCAAGAGAGGGACAGGGGGGGATCAGCCCCAGCATTTT,TRBV10-2,TRBD1,TRBJ1-5,.
CASSSQGYQPQHF,TGTGCCAGTAGTAGTCAGGGGTATCAGCCCCAGCATTTT,TRBV19,.,TRBJ1-5,.